This is a list of T cell receptor beta chains from one sample in a study of blood T cell repertoires in COVID-19. The repertoire was sequenced with immunoSEQ multiplex PCR; TCRdb's copy has only in-frame clones and lacks some. Of 78,000 or so clones detected, roughly 87% appear once; the ten largest clones hold about 12%. The sequenced material came from peripheral blood. These receptors all stem from a man older than 75 with acute or convalescent COVID-19. The CDR3 runs from the conserved cysteine through the conserved F or W. D genes are given only for firm matches. The size entry is marked missing in some rows and otherwise reads once, few, many or a size class.

v_gene: TRBV3-1/TRBV3-2
d_gene: NA
j_gene: TRBJ1-2
abundance: NA
CDR3nt: TGTGCCAGCAGCCAAGATACGCACAGAAAATATGGCTACACCTTC
CDR3aa: CASSQDTHRKYGYTF

v_gene: TRBV9
d_gene: TRBD1
j_gene: TRBJ1-2
abundance: NA
CDR3nt: TGTGCCAGCAGCGCCCGACAGGGGGCTAGTTATGGCTACACCTTC
CDR3aa: CASSARQGASYGYTF

v_gene: TRBV15
d_gene: NA
j_gene: TRBJ1-3
abundance: NA
CDR3nt: TGTGCCACCAGCAGAGATCGGGAGAGCTCTGGAAACACCATATATTTT
CDR3aa: CATSRDRESSGNTIYF

v_gene: TRBV6-6
d_gene: NA
j_gene: TRBJ2-1
abundance: NA
CDR3nt: TGTGCCAGCAGTTACGGGTCTACCAGTACCGGGGATGAGCAGTTCTTC
CDR3aa: CASSYGSTSTGDEQFF

v_gene: TRBV11-2
d_gene: NA
j_gene: TRBJ2-1
abundance: NA
CDR3nt: TGTGCCAGCAGCTTAGGAGGGGAGCAGTTCTTC
CDR3aa: CASSLGGEQFF

v_gene: TRBV2
d_gene: NA
j_gene: TRBJ2-4
abundance: once
CDR3nt: TGTGCCAGTGGGGGACTGGCCAAAAACATTCAGTACTTC
CDR3aa: CASGGLAKNIQYF

v_gene: TRBV7-9
d_gene: NA
j_gene: TRBJ1-3
abundance: NA
CDR3nt: TGTGCCAGCAGCTTACGCAGCGGCATCTCTGGAAACACCATATATTTT
CDR3aa: CASSLRSGISGNTIYF

v_gene: TRBV30
d_gene: TRBD1
j_gene: TRBJ1-5
abundance: NA
CDR3nt: TGTGCCTGGCAGGACAGGGGAAATCAGCCCCAGCATTTT
CDR3aa: CAWQDRGNQPQHF

v_gene: TRBV4-1
d_gene: TRBD1
j_gene: TRBJ2-3
abundance: NA
CDR3nt: TGCGCCAGCAGCCTAAGACAGGGAGGCACAGATACGCAGTATTTT
CDR3aa: CASSLRQGGTDTQYF

v_gene: TRBV2
d_gene: TRBD1
j_gene: TRBJ1-2
abundance: NA
CDR3nt: TGTGCCAGCAGAGGACAGGGGTTCAACTATGGCTACACCTTC
CDR3aa: CASRGQGFNYGYTF

v_gene: TRBV5-1
d_gene: TRBD1
j_gene: TRBJ2-7
abundance: NA
CDR3nt: TGCGCCAGCAGTTACGCGGACAGGGAAGAGCAGTACTTC
CDR3aa: CASSYADREEQYF

v_gene: TRBV18
d_gene: NA
j_gene: TRBJ1-1
abundance: once
CDR3nt: TGTGCCAGCTCGGAGGGGCTGGCGGACACTGAAGCTTTCTTT
CDR3aa: CASSEGLADTEAFF

v_gene: TRBV27
d_gene: NA
j_gene: TRBJ1-2
abundance: NA
CDR3nt: TGTGCCAGCAGTTCCCGGGGACTGGGCTATGGCTACACCTTC
CDR3aa: CASSSRGLGYGYTF

v_gene: TRBV11-2
d_gene: TRBD1
j_gene: TRBJ1-2
abundance: NA
CDR3nt: TGTGCCAGCAGCTTAGATCCCAGGGGGACGATCGACGGCTACACCTTC
CDR3aa: CASSLDPRGTIDGYTF

v_gene: TRBV5-5
d_gene: TRBD1
j_gene: TRBJ1-5
abundance: NA
CDR3nt: TGTGCCAGCAGCGAAACAACAGGGGGCAATCAGCCCCAGCATTTT
CDR3aa: CASSETTGGNQPQHF

v_gene: TRBV24-1
d_gene: TRBD1
j_gene: TRBJ2-3
abundance: NA
CDR3nt: TGTGCCACCAGTCAGGGGGGCACAGATACGCAGTATTTT
CDR3aa: CATSQGGTDTQYF

v_gene: TRBV5-1
d_gene: NA
j_gene: TRBJ2-7
abundance: NA
CDR3nt: TGCGCCAGCAGCCCCGGAAGCGACTACGAGCAGTACTTC
CDR3aa: CASSPGSDYEQYF

v_gene: TRBV29-1
d_gene: NA
j_gene: TRBJ1-2
abundance: few
CDR3nt: TGCAGCGTGGGTACAGATTTCTATGGCTACACCTTC
CDR3aa: CSVGTDFYGYTF

v_gene: TRBV15
d_gene: TRBD1
j_gene: TRBJ1-2
abundance: NA
CDR3nt: TGTGCCACCAGCAGAGATAGGGGCAGGGGGACCTATGGCTACACCTTC
CDR3aa: CATSRDRGRGTYGYTF

v_gene: TRBV29-1
d_gene: TRBD2
j_gene: TRBJ2-7
abundance: NA
CDR3nt: TGCAGCGTTGGGCTAGCGGCCTACGAGCAGTACTTC
CDR3aa: CSVGLAAYEQYF

v_gene: TRBV7-2
d_gene: NA
j_gene: TRBJ1-6
abundance: NA
CDR3nt: TGTGCCAGCAGCATCTACAGGGCTTCGAATTCACCCCTCCACTTT
CDR3aa: CASSIYRASNSPLHF

v_gene: TRBV6-2/TRBV6-3
d_gene: NA
j_gene: TRBJ2-5
abundance: NA
CDR3nt: TGTGCCAGCAGTTGGAGGGAGCGGACCCAGTACTTC
CDR3aa: CASSWRERTQYF

v_gene: TRBV2
d_gene: NA
j_gene: TRBJ1-3
abundance: once
CDR3nt: TGTGCCAGCAGTGATAGGGGAACGTCCTCTGGAAACACCATATATTTT
CDR3aa: CASSDRGTSSGNTIYF

v_gene: TRBV5-1
d_gene: TRBD1
j_gene: TRBJ1-2
abundance: NA
CDR3nt: TGCGCCAGCAGCTCCGGGACAGGGGATGGCTACACCTTC
CDR3aa: CASSSGTGDGYTF

v_gene: TRBV19
d_gene: NA
j_gene: TRBJ2-2
abundance: NA
CDR3nt: TGTGCCAGTAGAGACGGGGGTCGGACCGGGGAGCTGTTTTTT
CDR3aa: CASRDGGRTGELFF

v_gene: TRBV27
d_gene: NA
j_gene: TRBJ1-5
abundance: NA
CDR3nt: TGTGCCAGCAGCCCCCAGGGGCAGCATCAGCCCCAGCATTTT
CDR3aa: CASSPQGQHQPQHF

v_gene: TRBV19
d_gene: TRBD1
j_gene: TRBJ1-2
abundance: once
CDR3nt: TGTGCCAGTAGTACGACCGGGGACAGTAGATATGGCTACACCTTC
CDR3aa: CASSTTGDSRYGYTF

v_gene: TRBV5-1
d_gene: NA
j_gene: TRBJ2-7
abundance: once
CDR3nt: TGCGCCAGCAGCCCCGGCCCGATAACAGTGACCTCCTACGAGCAGTACTTC
CDR3aa: CASSPGPITVTSYEQYF

v_gene: TRBV5-1
d_gene: NA
j_gene: TRBJ2-7
abundance: once
CDR3nt: TGCGCCAGCGGGAAGGACTCCGTGGAGGACGAGCAGTACTTC
CDR3aa: CASGKDSVEDEQYF

v_gene: TRBV18
d_gene: NA
j_gene: TRBJ2-1
abundance: NA
CDR3nt: TGTGCCAGCTCACCTGGGACTTCCTATGAGCAGTTCTTC
CDR3aa: CASSPGTSYEQFF

v_gene: TRBV5-6
d_gene: TRBD2
j_gene: TRBJ2-3
abundance: few
CDR3nt: TGTGCCAGCAGCTTGTATCAGCGGGGGAGCACAGATACGCAGTATTTT
CDR3aa: CASSLYQRGSTDTQYF

v_gene: TRBV19
d_gene: NA
j_gene: TRBJ1-6
abundance: NA
CDR3nt: TGTGCCAGTAGTAACGGGAGGGAGGGCTCACCCCTCCACTTT
CDR3aa: CASSNGREGSPLHF

v_gene: TRBV5-4
d_gene: TRBD1
j_gene: TRBJ1-1
abundance: NA
CDR3nt: TGTGCCAGCAGCTTACGACAGGGAGTGAACACTGAAGCTTTCTTT
CDR3aa: CASSLRQGVNTEAFF

v_gene: TRBV5-1
d_gene: NA
j_gene: TRBJ1-2
abundance: NA
CDR3nt: TGCGCCAGCAGCTTGGCTCCCCCGGGGACTCCTAACTATGGCTACACCTTC
CDR3aa: CASSLAPPGTPNYGYTF

v_gene: TRBV5-6
d_gene: TRBD1
j_gene: TRBJ1-6
abundance: NA
CDR3nt: TGTGCCAGCAGCGCGGGACAGCATAATTCACCCCTCCACTTT
CDR3aa: CASSAGQHNSPLHF